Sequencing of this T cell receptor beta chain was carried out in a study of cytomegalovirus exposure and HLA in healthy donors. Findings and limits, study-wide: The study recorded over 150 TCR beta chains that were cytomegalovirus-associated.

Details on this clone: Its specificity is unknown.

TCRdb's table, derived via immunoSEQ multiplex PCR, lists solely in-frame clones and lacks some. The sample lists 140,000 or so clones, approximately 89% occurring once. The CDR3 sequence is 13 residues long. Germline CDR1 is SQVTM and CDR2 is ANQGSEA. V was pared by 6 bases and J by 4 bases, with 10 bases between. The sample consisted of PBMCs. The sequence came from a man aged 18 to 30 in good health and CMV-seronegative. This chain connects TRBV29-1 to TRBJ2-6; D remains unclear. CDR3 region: CSVSSTGANVLTF. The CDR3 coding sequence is TGCAGCGTCTCTAGTACCGGGGCCAACGTCCTGACTTTC. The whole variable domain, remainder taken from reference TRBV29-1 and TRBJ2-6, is SAVISQKPSRDICQRGTSLTIQCQVDSQVTMMFWYRQQPGQSLTLIATANQGSEATYESGFVIDKFPISRPNLTFSTLTVSNMSPEDSSIYLCSVSSTGANVLTFGAGSRLTVL.